This T cell receptor (beta chain) was found in a study of cytomegalovirus exposure and HLA in healthy donors. TCRdb's copy holds only in-frame clones and misses some; the assay was immunoSEQ multiplex PCR. In the table there are around 400,000 clones, 70% to 90% of which are singletons. The clonotype was recovered from a woman between 18 and 29 years old in good health and CMV-seronegative. Sequenced: PBMCs.

CDR3 loop: CASSLALKEEQYF. The CDR3 DNA follows: TGTGCCAGCAGCTTGGCCCTCAAGGAGGAGCAGTACTTC. The chain combines TRBV5-4 with TRBJ2-7; D call uncertain. Trimming took off 0 bases at V and 7 bases at J, with 11 bases between the two ends. CDR3 length: 13 residues. Per germline, CDR1 SGHNT and CDR2 YYREEE (reference sequence).